This T cell receptor beta chain comes out of a study of T cell repertoires in cytomegalovirus infection. Study context: The authors relied on CMV epitopes, both recently identified HLA-C-restricted and well-studied HLA-B-restricted. Carrying CMV and the relevant HLA type showed in public TCR beta signatures. Study-wide points: Summed public TCR beta family frequency identified CMV carriers bearing the relevant HLA. The ex vivo response was dominated by HLA-C-restricted CMV-specific TCR beta clonotypes.

TCRdb passed the reads through MiXCR, listing each CDR3 protein once. Among roughly 220,000 distinct CDR3 sequences listed, roughly two fifths were seen once. Details on this clonotype: Its target is unknown. A read error may produce the germline difference seen at one junction end.

Per the germline V gene, CDR1 is SGHTA and CDR2 is FQGNSA. The CDR3 is 14 residues long. The rearrangement uses TRBV7-2 and TRBJ2-7, with 8 bases matching TRBD2. Here the sequenced sample was CD8+ T cells from cultured PBMCs, taken from culture after CMV antigen stimulation. This clonotype was obtained from a human donor in good health (CMV status not recorded). Some clones in this sample may be carry-over from other donors' samples. CDR3 amino acids: CAGSTGLDTYEQYF. CDR3 nucleotides: TGTGCCGGCAGCACGGGACTAGATACCTACGAGCAGTACTTC.